This T cell receptor (beta chain) was found in a study of T-cell memory formation after mild COVID-19. Of note for this clonotype: No antigen is known for it.

Study-wide findings and caveats: Day 15 to 85 contractors were CD4/CD8 balanced; later expanders leaned CD4+. Pre-infection memory carried some responding clones, suggesting that cross-reactive memory joined. Whether second-wave clones peaking at day 37 were SARS-CoV-2 specific went unconfirmed.

Libraries for TCRalpha and TCRbeta carried sample barcodes and unique molecular identifiers via 5'RACE. TCRdb redid the calling of the 5' RACE reads with MiXCR, one entry per CDR3 protein. The profile shows 110,000 or so distinct CDR3 sequences, roughly a sixth of them singletons. This sequence was found in a man younger than 35 who had mild COVID-19 (a few samples of this study predate the infection). Cell type and time point are not known. The sample comprised PBMCs or a T cell subset sorted from them (not recorded which).

The CDR3 coding sequence is TGTGCCATCGACAGGGCGAACACCGGGGAGCTGTTTTTT. Translating gives CAIDRANTGELFF. V gene TRBV10-3 combines with J gene TRBJ2-2; 7 nucleotides line up with TRBD1. This CDR3 is built from 13 residues. Germline trimming cut 8 bases from V and 0 bases from J; bases unmatched to any gene: 0. Germline CDR1 and CDR2: ENHRY and SYGVKD.